This entry describes one T cell receptor (beta chain). Its antigen is as yet unknown. TCRdb's copy holds only in-frame clones and misses some; the assay was immunoSEQ multiplex PCR. The profile shows under 550,000 clones, 90% to 96% of them singletons. Germline CDR1 is MDHEN and CDR2 is SYDVKM. The CDR3 totals 14 residues. V was clipped by 7 bases and J by 6 bases, with 18 bases between them. These data come from a study of shared clonotypes between healthy human individuals. The study's findings and limits: Among the subsets, naive ones generally showed larger estimated richness than memory ones.

The sequencing sample was made of naive CD4+ T cells sorted from blood. Subset described: CD45RA+ positively selected. The TCR was taken from a woman aged 25 to 39 in good health. This chain connects TRBV28 to TRBJ1-2, with D uncertain. The CDR3, as DNA: TGTGCCAGCACCTCTACGCCCTCGCCCGATGGCTACACCTTC. Amino acids: CASTSTPSPDGYTF.